The next 7 T cell receptor beta chains were all read from a single sample in a study of OX40 agonist ivuxolimab in advanced cancers. TCRdb's copy holds only in-frame clones and misses some; the assay was immunoSEQ multiplex PCR. The repertoire holds 70,000 to 90,000 clones, with about 88% as singletons. Source: CD4+ or CD8+ T cells sorted from blood, taken in a trial of the OX40 agonist ivuxolimab. Receptors originate from an adult with an advanced solid tumor such as melanoma, head and neck, liver or kidney cancer.

CDR3 amino acids: CSGQRVNEQFF. CDR3 DNA: TGCAGCGGACAGCGGGTCAATGAGCAGTTCTTC. The chain joins TRBV29-1 to TRBJ2-1, with a possible D match to TRBD2 (6 bases). This CDR3 comprises 11 residues. Germline lookup yields CDR1 SQVTM and CDR2 ANQGSEA. V was cut by 7 bases and J by 6 bases, with 10 bases left in between.

This chain joins TRBV6-5 and TRBJ2-5; the D is unclear. The CDR3 contains 11 residues. The germline CDR1 and CDR2 sequences are MNHEY and SVGAGI. Trimming shortened V by 3 bases and J by 5 bases, and 4 bases separated the two germline ends. The CDR3 spells CASSYGETQYF. The DNA for the CDR3 is TGTGCCAGCAGTTATGGGGAGACCCAGTACTTC.

The J gene is TRBJ2-3, the V gene TRBV4-1; 7 bases are a match to TRBD1. Germline loops: CDR1 MGHRA, CDR2 YSYEKL. Germline trimming cut 4 bases from V and 6 bases from J; bases unmatched to any gene: 13. The CDR3 has 16 residues. DNA of the CDR3: TGCGCCAGCAGCCCCGGAACGACAGGGCTATCGGATACGCAGTATTTT. The encoded protein is CASSPGTTGLSDTQYF.

J is TRBJ2-1 and V is TRBV27, with unresolved D. The V gene lost 7 bases and the J gene lost 7 bases, with 8 bases spanning the gap. Germline-derived CDR1 and CDR2 are MNHEY and SMNVEV (reference sequence). The CDR3 covers 11 residues. CDR3 in DNA: TGTGCCAGCAAAGGGCGGAATGAGCAGTTCTTC. It is translated as CASKGRNEQFF.

The chain couples TRBV7-3 to TRBJ2-5; D is undetermined. The DNA matches TRBJ2-7 better at its end, which makes the J call doubtful. The CDR3 is 15 amino acids. Germline V gene sequence: CDR1 SGHTA, CDR2 FQGTGA. The DNA for the CDR3 is TGTGCCAGCACAAAGGCTCTTCGTGAGGCGAACGAGCAGTACTTC. This sequence encodes CASTKALREANEQYF.

This clone has only one observation. This sequence joins TRBV6-6 and TRBJ2-7; 10 nucleotides match TRBD2. Germline V gene lookup returns CDR1 MNHNY and CDR2 SVGAGI (reference sequence). This CDR3 is built from 16 residues. The V segment lost 2 bases and the J segment 4 bases; nucleotides outside the gene matches: 8. The CDR3 DNA sequence: TGTGCCAGCAGTTACCTGTCTAGCGGGAGTGGGTACGAGCAGTACTTC. Translating it yields CASSYLSSGSGYEQYF.

The gene calls are TRBV7-3 and TRBJ2-1, with 9 bases lining up with TRBD2. The CDR3 consists of 16 residues. With V trimmed by 5 bases and J by 8 bases, 13 bases remained unmatched. CDR1 is SGHTA, CDR2 FQGTGA, per germline. This CDR3 is CASSPQGTSRLDEQFF. The CDR3 coding sequence is TGTGCCAGCAGCCCGCAAGGGACTAGCAGGCTCGATGAGCAGTTCTTC.